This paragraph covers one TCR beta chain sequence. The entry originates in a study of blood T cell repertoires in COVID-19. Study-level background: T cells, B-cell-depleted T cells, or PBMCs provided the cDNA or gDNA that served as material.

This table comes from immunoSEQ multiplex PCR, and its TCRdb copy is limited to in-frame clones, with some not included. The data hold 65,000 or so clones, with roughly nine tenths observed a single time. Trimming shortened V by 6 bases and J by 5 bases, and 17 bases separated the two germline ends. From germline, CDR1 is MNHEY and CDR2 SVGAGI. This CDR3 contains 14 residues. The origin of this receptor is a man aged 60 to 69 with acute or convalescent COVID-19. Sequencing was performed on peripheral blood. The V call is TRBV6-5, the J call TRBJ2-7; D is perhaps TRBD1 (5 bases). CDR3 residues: CASRQTGRLDEQYF. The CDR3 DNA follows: TGTGCCAGCAGACAAACAGGTCGACTCGACGAGCAGTACTTC.